What follows is one T cell receptor (beta chain) and its context. In this sample, this clonotype turned up a few times. The specificity of this receptor is unknown. It has no much larger one-base neighbor in the sample; base qualities were not kept. This sample was included in a study of T cells in Graves' hyperthyroidism and ophthalmopathy (dated by TCRdb to the late 2010s). Looking at the study overall: Peripheral blood was collected at initial diagnosis, before any treatment. To identify TCR V-J signatures that set the groups apart, the researchers used a discovery cohort of about a hundred patients, made up of 40 to 45 with Graves' ophthalmopathy and about 55 with stable Graves' hyperthyroidism. An independent validation cohort of 18 to 20 hyperthyroidism patients and 17 patients who later progressed to ophthalmopathy tested prospective prediction of ophthalmopathy. The roughly 100 discovery patients were randomly split 7:3 into training and test sets. In six Graves' hyperthyroidism patients, the study also compared T-cell repertoires from thyroid tissue with T-cell repertoires from blood. Following sampling, methimazole starting at 30 mg daily was given to hyperthyroidism patients, and high-dose intravenous methylprednisolone was given to ophthalmopathy patients. The paper describes TCR Vbeta CDR3 sequencing of some 130 peripheral blood samples, made up of some 42 ophthalmopathy patients, approximately 73 hyperthyroidism patients and 17 progressor patients.

Stable Graves' hyperthyroidism was defined as the absence of progression to ophthalmopathy over 18 months of follow-up. Hyperthyroidism patients were newly diagnosed, with disease duration under 2 months, and aged 18 to 65 years. Exclusion was applied to patients with uncontrolled infections, other autoimmune diseases, pregnancy or lactation. Diagnoses were established on the basis of clinical symptoms, serum thyroxine and TRAb, thyroid ultrasound, and orbital computed tomography. PBMCs were isolated from 7.5 to 10 ml of fresh peripheral blood by Ficoll-Paque density gradient centrifugation. Trizol reagent was used to extract total RNA, and RNA quality was then checked on an Agilent 2100 Bioanalyzer. The TCR beta CDR3 regions were amplified from the RNA transcripts. The TCR CDR3 was subjected to a first round of RT-PCR using the HTBI primer set and the Qiagen OneStep RT-PCR kit. The libraries were constructed in a second round of multiplex PCR and then size-selected and purified. Libraries were sequenced paired-end with 100 bp reads on an Illumina HiSeq2000. Processing in the source paper ran as follows. Raw data were processed with SOAPnuke, discarding reads with adapters, uncalled bases, mean Phred below 15, or no exact constant-primer or identifier match. High-quality paired reads were merged with COPE v1.2.5, and unique nucleotide sequences were defined as clonotypes. MiTCR v1.1 was used to align clonotypes to the IMGT TRBV, TRBD and TRBJ reference segments. Analysis was restricted to V-J combinations with a frequency above 0.0001, which covered about 99% of repertoires. The TCS score was defined as the ratio of F50 (clonal expansion) to E x V (chaos), calculated using BLOSUM62-based TCRdist between CDR3 peptides within each V-J. Welch's t-statistics and random forest reduced fewer than 550 V-J features to 13, which were used in a naive Bayes classifier (R e1071). The similarity between thyroid and blood repertoires was quantified using the Morisita-Horn index. TCRdb reprocessed the public reads (quality trimming at Q25 with fastp, clone calling with MiXCR) and kept in-frame beta chains. Merged by CDR3 protein, the rows form single entries marked with the most common genes and DNA. The V and J calls here are based on TCRdb, not the publication. The sample yields hundreds of thousands of distinct CDR3 sequences; about two fifths were counted once. Clones ranked in the top ten supply 7.5% to 9.5% of the sample.

As encoded in the germline V gene (reference sequence), CDR1 is DFQATT while CDR2 is SNEGSKA. The V end loses 7 bases and the J end loses 1 base, and a stretch of 13 bases separates them. The CDR3 spans 13 residues, from the cysteine through the phenylalanine. CDR3 DNA is the only sequence kept; it has 39 bases, read in frame from the first base. The paper's findings and limits, for the study overall: Sample size was not statistically predetermined, and investigators were not blinded to group allocation. A 13 V-J signature model separated ophthalmopathy from stable hyperthyroidism, with about 88% sensitivity and around 84% specificity in cross-validation and 80%/75% in testing. Blood samples also contained most of the expanded thyroid clonotypes (frequency above 0.001), which suggests that blood repertoires may reflect thyroid immune responses. In validation, the model predicted progression to ophthalmopathy a median of roughly 6.2 months before onset, with approximately 68% sensitivity and 72.22% specificity.

The sequenced sample was blood. The rearrangement combines TRBV20-1 with TRBJ1-1; TRBD1 is perhaps the D gene, given 6 matching bases. The source is a man aged 18 to 30 with Graves' hyperthyroidism. The CDR3 region: CSVGQIPNTEAFF. The nucleotide sequence is TGCAGTGTGGGACAAATCCCGAACACTGAAGCTTTCTTT.